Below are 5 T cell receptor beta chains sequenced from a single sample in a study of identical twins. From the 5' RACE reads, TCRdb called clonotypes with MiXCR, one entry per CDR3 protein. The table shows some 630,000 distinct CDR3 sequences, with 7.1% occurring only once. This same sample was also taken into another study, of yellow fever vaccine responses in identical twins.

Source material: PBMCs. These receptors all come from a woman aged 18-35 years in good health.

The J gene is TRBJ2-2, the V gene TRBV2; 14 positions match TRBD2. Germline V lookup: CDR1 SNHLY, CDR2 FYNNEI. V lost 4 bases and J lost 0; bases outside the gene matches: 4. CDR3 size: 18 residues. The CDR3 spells CASSGGLAGVPNTGELFF. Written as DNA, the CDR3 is TGTGCCAGCAGTGGGGGACTAGCGGGGGTACCGAACACCGGGGAGCTGTTTTTT.

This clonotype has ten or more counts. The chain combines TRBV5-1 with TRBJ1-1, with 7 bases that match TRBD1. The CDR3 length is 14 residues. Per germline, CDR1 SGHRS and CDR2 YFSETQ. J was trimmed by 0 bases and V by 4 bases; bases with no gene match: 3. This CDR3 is CASSGGQMNTEAFF. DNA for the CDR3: TGCGCCAGCAGCGGGGGACAGATGAACACTGAAGCTTTCTTT.

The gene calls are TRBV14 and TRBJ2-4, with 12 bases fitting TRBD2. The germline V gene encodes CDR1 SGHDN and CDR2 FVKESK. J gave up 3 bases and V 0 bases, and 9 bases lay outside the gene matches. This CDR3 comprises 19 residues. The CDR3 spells CASSQDPTGLAGVKNIQYF. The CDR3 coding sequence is TGTGCCAGCAGCCAAGACCCTACGGGACTAGCGGGTGTCAAAAACATTCAGTACTTC.

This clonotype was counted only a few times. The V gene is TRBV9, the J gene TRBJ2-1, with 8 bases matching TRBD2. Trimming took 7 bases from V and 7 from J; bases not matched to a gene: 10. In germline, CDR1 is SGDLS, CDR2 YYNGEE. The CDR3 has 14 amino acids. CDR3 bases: TGTGCCAGCGGGCCAGCGGGGGTAAAAAATGAGCAGTTCTTC. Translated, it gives CASGPAGVKNEQFF.

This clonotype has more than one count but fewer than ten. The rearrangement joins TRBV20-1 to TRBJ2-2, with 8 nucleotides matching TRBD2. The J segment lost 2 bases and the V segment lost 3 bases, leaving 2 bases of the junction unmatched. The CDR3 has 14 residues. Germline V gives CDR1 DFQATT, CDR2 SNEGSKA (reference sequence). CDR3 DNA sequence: TGCAGTGCTAGGACTAGCGTCAACACCGGGGAGCTGTTTTTT. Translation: CSARTSVNTGELFF.